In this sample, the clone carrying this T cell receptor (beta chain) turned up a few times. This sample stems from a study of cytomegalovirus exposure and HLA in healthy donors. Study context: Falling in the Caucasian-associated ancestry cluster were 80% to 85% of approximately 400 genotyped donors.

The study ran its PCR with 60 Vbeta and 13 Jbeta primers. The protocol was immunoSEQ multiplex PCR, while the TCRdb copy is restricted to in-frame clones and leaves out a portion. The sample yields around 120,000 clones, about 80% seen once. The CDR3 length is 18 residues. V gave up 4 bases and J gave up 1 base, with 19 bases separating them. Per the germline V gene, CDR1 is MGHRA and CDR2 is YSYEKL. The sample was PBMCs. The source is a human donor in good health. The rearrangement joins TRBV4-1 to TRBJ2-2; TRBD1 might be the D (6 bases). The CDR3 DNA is TGCGCCAGCAGCCTTACTAGTACCAGGGGCTGGAACACCGGGGAGCTGTTTTTT. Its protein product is CASSLTSTRGWNTGELFF.